The clone carrying this T cell receptor beta chain was counted at least ten times. The antigen is undetermined. This entry belongs to a study of Graves' ophthalmopathy and Graves' hyperthyroidism. Study-level information: Sampling took place at initial diagnosis, with peripheral blood obtained before any treatment. Study results and caveats: Blood shared most expanded thyroid clonotypes above 0.001 frequency.

CDR3 length equals 17 residues. V lost 0 bases and J lost 3; bases outside the gene matches: 5. Germline V gene data show CDR1 as KGHDR and CDR2 as SFDVKD. The authors amplified TCR beta CDR3 regions, and they did so from RNA transcripts for repertoire sequencing. Amplification began with first-round RT-PCR using HTBI primers, then second-round multiplex PCR was performed. TCRdb recomputed calls from the multiplex PCR reads with MiXCR, one row per CDR3 protein. The sample lists a few hundred thousand distinct CDR3 sequences; roughly 17% were seen once. Pregnant or lactating patients and those with other autoimmune diseases or uncontrolled infections were excluded. The source of the PBMCs was approximately 10 ml of fresh peripheral blood.

This TCR derives from an adult man with Graves' ophthalmopathy. V usage is TRBV24-1 and J usage is TRBJ2-2, with 8 nucleotides matching TRBD2. Material: peripheral blood. The CDR3 nucleotides read TGTGCCACCAGTGATTTGACGGGAGGGGCATACACCGGGGAGCTGTTTTTT. Protein sequence: CATSDLTGGAYTGELFF.